One sample yielded the 7 T cell receptor beta chains listed below, sequenced in a study of molecular identifiers for immune sequencing clone quantification. MiXCR, run by TCRdb on the PCR reads, gives a single entry per CDR3 protein. The sample shows roughly 71,000 distinct CDR3 sequences, 15% to 20% of them seen only once. The specimen sequenced was naive CD8+ T cells from blood, with Jurkat cell RNA spiked in. This sample's subset: FACS-sorted CD8+CD4-CCR7+CD45RA+ naive T cells. The receptors here all came from a human donor in good health. Some libraries in this study had Jurkat cell RNA spiked in.

The chain links TRBV7-9 to TRBJ1-4; 10 nucleotides line up with TRBD1. J gave up 6 bases and V 4 bases, and 5 bases lay outside the gene matches. The germline V gene encodes CDR1 SEHNR and CDR2 FQNEAQ (reference sequence). The length of the CDR3 is 15 residues. The CDR3 DNA sequence: TGTGCCAGCAGCTCTACCGGGACAGGGGATGAAAAACTGTTTTTT. This gives the protein CASSSTGTGDEKLFF.

The rearrangement links TRBV7-9 to TRBJ2-7; possibly TRBD2 for D (6 bases). CDR1 is SEHNR and CDR2 is FQNEAQ in the germline V gene (reference sequence). The CDR3 runs to 16 residues. The ends were cut back, 5 bases at V and 7 bases at J, with 24 bases in the middle. Written as DNA, the CDR3 is TGTGCCAGCAGCCCGTCGGCGCTAAAAAAACGGGAGGAGCAGTACTTC. Protein: CASSPSALKKREEQYF.

This clonotype appeared a few times. The chain recombines TRBV30 with TRBJ1-4, with D possibly matching TRBD1 (6 bases). The CDR3 is made up of 14 amino acids. V was shortened by 0 bases and J by 6 bases, with 11 bases between the two germline ends. Per the germline V gene, CDR1 is GTSNPN and CDR2 is SVGIG (reference sequence). The CDR3 DNA follows: TGTGCCTGGAGTGTTGGGCAGGGGTATGAAAAACTGTTTTTT. Protein: CAWSVGQGYEKLFF.

Many counts were recorded for this clonotype. The chain couples TRBV30 to TRBJ2-2; 11 bases are a match to TRBD2. CDR1 and CDR2 (germline): GTSNPN, SVGIG (reference sequence). J lost 0 bases, V lost 4 bases, and 13 bases had no gene match. The CDR3 has 19 amino acids. Here the CDR3 DNA reads TGTGCCTGGACCACCCTGGGACTAGCGGATTATGCGAACACCGGGGAGCTGTTTTTT. It is translated as CAWTTLGLADYANTGELFF.

Worth noting for this clonotype: This may arise from a read error, as a much more abundant clone is one base away. J is TRBJ1-5 and V is TRBV27; TRBD1 aligns across 9 bases. CDR3 length equals 14 residues. Germline V gene data show CDR1 as MNHEY and CDR2 as SMNVEV (reference sequence). The CDR3 DNA follows: TGTGCCAGCGGAAGGACAGGGGCAAATCAGCCCCGGCATTTT. As protein: CASGRTGANQPRHF.

Concerning this clonotype: A much larger clone is a single base away; this may be a read error. The CDR3 end shows no conserved phenylalanine or tryptophan, and so a read error is likely. The chain carries TRBV11-2 and TRBJ2-1; no reliable D call. The V and J ends lost 5 bases and 10 bases respectively, with 15 bases between them. Germline CDR1 reads SGHAT; CDR2 reads FQNNGV. The CDR3 totals 13 residues. As DNA, the CDR3 is TGTGCCAGCAGCCCCCCGGCTGTAGAGGAGCAGTTCTCC. It translates to CASSPPAVEEQFS.

Many counts were recorded for this clonotype. The V call is TRBV29-1, the J call TRBJ1-1, with a possible D match to TRBD1 (6 bases). The CDR3 is 14 residues long. Trimming took 8 bases from V and 4 from J, leaving 20 bases between them. The germline CDR1 and CDR2 sequences are SQVTM and ANQGSEA. CDR3 sequence (DNA): TGCAGCCGGGACAATAGAGGTGGGCTCACTGAAGCTTTCTTT. Protein: CSRDNRGGLTEAFF.